Sequencing of this T cell receptor beta chain was carried out in a study of T cells in Graves' hyperthyroidism and ophthalmopathy. There are a few counts of this clonotype. Regions amplified from RNA transcripts were the TCR beta CDR3 regions. The TCR CDR3 was amplified in a first-round RT-PCR using the HTBI primer set. TCRdb used MiXCR to reprocess the multiplex PCR reads, holding one entry per CDR3 protein. The sample includes about 610,000 distinct CDR3 sequences, about a sixth seen only once; the top ten take under 3.5%. The V gene lost 0 bases and the J gene lost 6 bases, with 12 bases spanning the gap. CDR3 length: 14 amino acids. Germline CDR1 is MNHEY and CDR2 is SVGAGI.

The chain recombines TRBV6-5 with TRBJ2-7; D is possibly TRBD1 or TRBD2 (5 bases each). This clonotype was sampled from a woman between 40 and 55 years old with Graves' ophthalmopathy. The material sequenced was blood. This CDR3 reads CASSYSNGAGEQYF. The CDR3 coding sequence is TGTGCCAGCAGTTACTCGAACGGGGCCGGCGAGCAGTACTTC.